The 15 T cell receptor beta chains below all came from one sample that was sequenced in a study of CD8+CD57+ T cells in acquired aplastic anemia. Profiling that covered TCR beta VDJ and CDR3 relied on genomic DNA as its template. TCRdb independently ran MiXCR on the reads; one entry per CDR3 protein. The data hold 400,000 to 450,000 distinct CDR3 sequences, with around 72% observed a single time. The sample consisted of sorted CD4+, CD8+, or CD8+CD57+ T cells (not recorded which) from PBMCs. These receptors all stem from a human donor in good health, serving as a control.

Of note for this clonotype: One junction end disagrees with the germline gene, perhaps due to a read error. The genes are TRBV2 and TRBJ1-6; D unclear. Per the germline V gene, CDR1 is SNHLY and CDR2 is FYNNEI. The CDR3 has 14 residues. CDR3 coding DNA: TGTGCCAGCAGTCCAAGAGACGGTAATTCTGCCCTCCTCTTT. Translated: CASSPRDGNSALLF.

The chain is built from TRBV24-1 and TRBJ1-6; D is unclear. In germline, CDR1 is KGHDR, CDR2 SFDVKD. The V and J ends lost 6 bases and 10 bases respectively, with 12 bases between them. The CDR3 extends over 13 amino acids. Here the CDR3 DNA reads TGTGCCACCAGTCAGGCGACCGGGTCACCCCTCCACTTT. It specifies CATSQATGSPLHF.

The chain recombines TRBV9 with TRBJ2-5; D call uncertain. Deletions cut 3 bases from V and 11 bases from J, with 20 bases between. The CDR3 spans 14 residues. The V gene's germline CDR1 is SGDLS and CDR2 YYNGEE. CDR3 amino acids: CASSASTDTQYQYF. CDR3 nucleotides: TGTGCCAGCAGCGCCAGCACAGATACGCAGTATCAGTACTTC.

The chain recombines TRBV10-1 with TRBJ2-7; 9 positions agree with TRBD1. The CDR3 runs to 18 residues. From germline, CDR1 is WNHNN and CDR2 SYGVQD (reference sequence). V dropped 1 base and J dropped 2; count of bases not matched to a gene: 12. DNA for the CDR3: TGCGCCAGCAGTGAGTTTGGGAACGCGGGACAGGGCACCTACGAGCAGTACTTC. This codes for CASSEFGNAGQGTYEQYF.

This clonotype was counted once. The chain joins TRBV2 to TRBJ1-1, with D possibly matching TRBD1 (5 bases). Germline values: CDR1 SNHLY, CDR2 FYNNEI. V was clipped by 6 bases and J by 4 bases, with 18 bases between them. The CDR3 length is 15 residues. In nucleotides, the CDR3 is TGTGCCAGCAGACAAACAGCGGGGCGGGGCACTGAAGCTTTCTTT. This gives the protein CASRQTAGRGTEAFF.

Regarding this clonotype: At one end, the junction sequence differs from germline, possibly due to a read error. This sequence joins TRBV6-2 or TRBV6-3 and TRBJ2-2; 12 bases line up with TRBD1. The CDR3 length is 15 residues. Per the germline V gene, CDR1 is MNHEY and CDR2 is SVGEGT. The CDR3 sequence: CASTRQGQGAGVLIF. The CDR3 bases are TGTGCCAGCACTAGACAGGGACAGGGGGCCGGGGTGCTGATTTTT.

In regard to this clonotype: Mismatch with germline at one junction end may stem from a read error. The chain couples TRBV5-5 to TRBJ2-5; D possibly uses TRBD1 or TRBD2 (5 bases each). The length of the CDR3 is 13 residues. From germline, CDR1 is SGHKS and CDR2 YYEKEE (reference sequence). This CDR3 reads CASSLRGVETQYF. CDR3 sequence (DNA): TGCGCCAGCAGCTTGAGAGGGGTAGAGACCCAGTACTTC.

This sequence joins TRBV7-2 and TRBJ1-2; D uncertain. Germline lookup yields CDR1 SGHTA and CDR2 FQGNSA. The CDR3 extends over 16 amino acids. The V end lost 2 bases, the J end lost 7 bases, and 20 bases lay between the germline ends. The CDR3 region is CASSLPGLDTEAGYTF. CDR3 in DNA: TGTGCCAGCAGCTTACCAGGATTAGACACTGAAGCTGGCTACACCTTC.

The chain is built from TRBV12-3 or TRBV12-4 and TRBJ1-2; possible D gene TRBD1, 6 bases. V lost 6 bases to trimming and J lost 2 bases, with 16 bases between them. This CDR3 region has 15 residues. CDR3 region: CASSQWDTENYGYTF. The CDR3 DNA reads as TGTGCCAGCAGCCAATGGGACACAGAAAACTATGGCTACACCTTC.

V is TRBV20-1 and J is TRBJ1-2, with D possibly being TRBD1 (5 bases). V was shortened by 0 bases and J by 4 bases, with 9 bases between the two germline ends. The CDR3 extends over 13 amino acids. Germline-derived CDR1 and CDR2 are DFQATT and SNEGSKA (reference sequence). The CDR3 coding sequence is TGCAGTGCTAGAGAGGGGGTCGGCTATGGCTACACCTTC. It translates to CSAREGVGYGYTF.

The chain uses TRBV11-1 and TRBJ2-1; D not resolved. Trimming pared 6 bases from V and 4 bases from J, leaving 25 bases between. The germline gives CDR1 SGHAT, CDR2 FQDESV (reference sequence). This CDR3 is built from 18 residues. The CDR3 nucleotides are TGTGCCAGCAGTGAAACTGGCAACGAAGGACCCTTTTACAATGAGCAGTTCTTC. Translation: CASSETGNEGPFYNEQFF.

The genes are TRBV15 and TRBJ1-2, with no clear D. V lost 1 base and J 4 bases, leaving 13 bases between the germline ends. This CDR3 has 15 amino acids. Germline V gene lookup returns CDR1 LNHNV and CDR2 YYDKDF (reference sequence). CDR3: CATSRVRLPGYGYTF. Written as DNA, the CDR3 is TGTGCCACCAGCAGAGTACGGCTTCCGGGCTATGGCTACACCTTC. Supplemented by reference TRBV15 and TRBJ1-2, the full variable domain reads DAMVIQNPRYQVTQFGKPVTLSCSQTLNHNVMYWYQQKSSQAPKLLFHYYDKDFNNEADTPDNFQSRRPNTSFCFLDIRSPGLGDTAMYLCATSRVRLPGYGYTFGSGTRLTVV.

Only a few counts were recorded for this clonotype. The rearrangement links TRBV25-1 to TRBJ1-1; D is perhaps TRBD1 (5 bases). V lost 3 bases, J lost 2 bases, and 13 bases lay in between. Germline CDR1 is MGHDK and CDR2 is SYGVNS. This CDR3 has 15 amino acids. This CDR3 reads CASSDSQGINTEAFF. CDR3 nucleotide sequence: TGTGCCAGCAGTGACTCGCAGGGTATTAACACTGAAGCTTTCTTT.

This rearrangement joins TRBV20-1 to TRBJ1-6; TRBD1 agrees at 8 bases. Trimming at V came to 2 bases and at J to 9 bases, leaving 9 bases not matched to a gene. This CDR3 is 15 amino acids long. Looked up from germline, CDR1 is DFQATT and CDR2 is SNEGSKA (reference sequence). Written as DNA, the CDR3 is TGCAGTGCTAGACGGACAGGGTATATTCTTTCACCCCTCCACTTT. The encoded protein is CSARRTGYILSPLHF.

The chain is built from TRBV19 and TRBJ1-3; D perhaps matches TRBD1 (5 bases). With the DNA end fitting TRBJ1-6 better, the J assignment may be wrong. Germline values: CDR1 LNHDA, CDR2 SQIVND (reference sequence). The CDR3 covers 14 residues. CDR3 region: CASSTGPSDTPLHF. The CDR3 DNA sequence: TGTGCCAGTAGTACAGGACCATCGGACACACCCCTCCACTTT.